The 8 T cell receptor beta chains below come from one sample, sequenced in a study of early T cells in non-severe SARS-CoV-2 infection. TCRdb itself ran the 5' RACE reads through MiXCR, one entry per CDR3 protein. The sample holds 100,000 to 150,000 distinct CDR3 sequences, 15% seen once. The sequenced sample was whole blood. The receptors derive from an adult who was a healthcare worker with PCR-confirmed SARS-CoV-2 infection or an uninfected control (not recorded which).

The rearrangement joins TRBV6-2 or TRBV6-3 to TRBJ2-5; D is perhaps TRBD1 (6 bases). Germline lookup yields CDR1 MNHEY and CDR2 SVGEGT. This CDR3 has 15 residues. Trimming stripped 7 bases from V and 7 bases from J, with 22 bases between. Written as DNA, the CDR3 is TGTGCCAGCACCCCGTATTTACCAGGGGTTGGGACCCAGTACTTC. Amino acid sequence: CASTPYLPGVGTQYF.

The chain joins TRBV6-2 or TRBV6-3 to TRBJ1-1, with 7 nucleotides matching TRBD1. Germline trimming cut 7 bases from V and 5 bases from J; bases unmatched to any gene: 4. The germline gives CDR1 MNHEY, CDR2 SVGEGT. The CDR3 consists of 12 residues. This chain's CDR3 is CASNRGGTEAFF. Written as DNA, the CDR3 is TGTGCCAGCAACAGGGGAGGAACTGAAGCTTTCTTT.

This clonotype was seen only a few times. CDR3 loop: CATRNGGAGQGTPSTDTQYF. The CDR3 DNA sequence: TGTGCCACCCGGAACGGGGGGGCCGGACAGGGGACCCCTAGCACAGATACGCAGTATTTT. The V and J genes are TRBV10-3 and TRBJ2-3; possibly TRBD1 for D (9 bases). Germline loops: CDR1 ENHRY, CDR2 SYGVKD. Between the trimmed V and J ends, which lost 10 bases and 0 bases, there was a span of 32 bases. The CDR3 totals 20 residues.

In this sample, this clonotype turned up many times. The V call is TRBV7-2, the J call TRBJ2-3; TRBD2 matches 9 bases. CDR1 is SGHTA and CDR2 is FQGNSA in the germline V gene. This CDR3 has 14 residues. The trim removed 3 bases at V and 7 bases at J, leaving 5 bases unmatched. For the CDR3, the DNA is TGTGCCAGCAGCTTGCGGGGGGGCCGGAATACGCAGTATTTT. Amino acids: CASSLRGGRNTQYF. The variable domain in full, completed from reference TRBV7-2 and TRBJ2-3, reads GAGVSQSPSNKVTEKGKDVELRCDPISGHTALYWYRQSLGQGLEFLIYFQGNSAPDKSGLPSDRFSAERTGGSVSTLTIQRTQQEDSAVYLCASSLRGGRNTQYFGPGTRLTVL.

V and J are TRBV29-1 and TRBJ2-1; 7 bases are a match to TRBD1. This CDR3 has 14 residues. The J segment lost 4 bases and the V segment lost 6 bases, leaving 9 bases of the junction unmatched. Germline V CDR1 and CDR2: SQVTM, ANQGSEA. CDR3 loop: CSVAGGSGYNEQFF. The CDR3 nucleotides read TGCAGCGTCGCAGGGGGTTCGGGATACAATGAGCAGTTCTTC.

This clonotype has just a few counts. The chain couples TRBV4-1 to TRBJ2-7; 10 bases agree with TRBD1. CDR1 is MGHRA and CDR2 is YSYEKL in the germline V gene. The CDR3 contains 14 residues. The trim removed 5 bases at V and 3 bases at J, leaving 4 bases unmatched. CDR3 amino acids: CASSLGTGVYEQYF. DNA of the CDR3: TGCGCCAGCAGCTTGGGGACAGGGGTCTACGAGCAGTACTTC.

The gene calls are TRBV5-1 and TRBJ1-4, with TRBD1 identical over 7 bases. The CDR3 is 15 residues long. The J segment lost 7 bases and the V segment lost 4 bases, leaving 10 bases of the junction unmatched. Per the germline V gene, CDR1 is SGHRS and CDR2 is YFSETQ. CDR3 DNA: TGCGCCAGCAGCGCGGCCACAGGGGCAGGTGAAAAACTGTTTTTT. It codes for CASSAATGAGEKLFF.

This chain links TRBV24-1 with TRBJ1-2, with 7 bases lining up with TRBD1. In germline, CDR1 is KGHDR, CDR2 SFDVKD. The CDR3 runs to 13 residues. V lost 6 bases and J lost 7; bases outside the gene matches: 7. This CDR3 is CATSQTGRLGYTF. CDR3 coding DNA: TGTGCCACCAGTCAGACAGGGCGGCTTGGCTACACCTTC.